These 25 T cell receptor beta chains came from one sample sequenced in a study of shared clonotypes between healthy human individuals. It was CD45RO-negative cells, positively selected for CCR7, that made up naive CD8 cells, with terminally differentiated effector memory CD45RA+ cells excluded. Profiled with immunoSEQ multiplex PCR; TCRdb holds only in-frame clones, not every one. The data show about 1,900,000 clones, with about 95% seen just once and under 1.5% held by the top ten. Sequencing used naive CD8+ T cells sorted from blood. These receptors originate from a man between 18 and 35 years old in good health.

This clone has just one count. The rearrangement uses TRBV27 and TRBJ2-6; maybe TRBD1 (5 bases). The CDR3 runs to 18 residues. The ends were cut back, 5 bases at V and 0 bases at J, with 17 bases in the middle. Germline V gene sequence: CDR1 MNHEY, CDR2 SMNVEV (reference sequence). As DNA, the CDR3 is TGTGCCAGCAGTCCATTCCAGACAGATAACTCTGGGGCCAACGTCCTGACTTTC. Translated: CASSPFQTDNSGANVLTF.

On this clone itself: Distinct nucleotide sequences in the sample also encode this CDR3. The chain employs TRBV30 and TRBJ2-1; D not resolved. Trimming took 0 bases from V and 7 from J, leaving 7 bases between them. Per the germline V gene, CDR1 is GTSNPN and CDR2 is SVGIG (reference sequence). This CDR3 has 12 amino acids. CDR3 in amino acids: CAWSVGLNEQFF. The CDR3 bases are TGTGCCTGGAGTGTAGGGCTTAATGAGCAGTTCTTC. The variable domain in full, with the rest retrieved from reference TRBV30 and TRBJ2-1, is SQTIHQWPATLVQPVGSPLSLECTVEGTSNPNLYWYRQAAGRGLQLLFYSVGIGQISSEVPQNLSASRPQDRQFILSSKKLLLSDSGFYLCAWSVGLNEQFFGPGTRLTVL.

The chain uses TRBV6-1 and TRBJ2-7; D is unclear. Trimming took 0 bases from V and 7 from J, leaving 16 bases between them. The germline V gene has CDR1 MNHNS and CDR2 SASEGT. The CDR3 loop spans 15 amino acids. The CDR3 bases are TGTGCCAGCAGTGAAGCTATATGGCAATTGGGGGAGCAGTACTTC. This gives the protein CASSEAIWQLGEQYF.

The rearrangement uses TRBV30 and TRBJ1-5, with TRBD1 identical over 8 bases. The CDR3 is made up of 15 amino acids. Germline lookup yields CDR1 GTSNPN and CDR2 SVGIG (reference sequence). J gave up 11 bases and V 0 bases, and 12 bases lay outside the gene matches. The CDR3 loop is CAWSVGQGAEGAQHF. As DNA, the CDR3 is TGTGCCTGGAGTGTAGGGCAGGGGGCTGAGGGGGCCCAGCATTTT. Based on the CDR3 plus reference TRBV30 and TRBJ1-5, the full variable domain is SQTIHQWPATLVQPVGSPLSLECTVEGTSNPNLYWYRQAAGRGLQLLFYSVGIGQISSEVPQNLSASRPQDRQFILSSKKLLLSDSGFYLCAWSVGQGAEGAQHFGDGTRLSIL.

The chain links TRBV6-6 to TRBJ1-1, with 10 bases identical to TRBD1. This CDR3 comprises 14 residues. In germline, CDR1 is MNHNY, CDR2 SVGAGI (reference sequence). Losses at the gene ends were 0 bases for V and 11 bases for J; bases not matched to a gene: 6. The CDR3 is CASSYSTGGDSAFF. The CDR3 DNA follows: TGTGCCAGCAGTTACTCGACAGGGGGCGACTCGGCTTTCTTT.

With regard to this clone: A far larger clone is off by one base, so a read error is likely. Different DNA sequences within this sample yield the same CDR3. The gene calls are TRBV7-8 and TRBJ2-7, with D perhaps TRBD2 (6 bases). Germline V gene lookup returns CDR1 SGHVS and CDR2 FQNEAQ. Deletions cut 3 bases from V and 6 bases from J, with 6 bases between. The CDR3 contains 11 residues. CDR3 amino acids: CASSFGGEQYF. The DNA of the CDR3 is TGTGCCAGCAGCTTCGGGGGCGAGCAGTACTTC.

The chain couples TRBV6-1 to TRBJ2-7; weak D call: TRBD2 (5 bases). The CDR3 is 14 amino acids. The germline V and J ends were trimmed by 8 bases and 0 bases, with 14 bases remaining between them. The V gene's germline CDR1 is MNHNS and CDR2 SASEGT. The CDR3, as DNA: TGTGCCAGCCGGAAGCGGCAGAGCTCCTACGAGCAGTACTTC. Translated: CASRKRQSSYEQYF.

The chain combines TRBV5-1 with TRBJ2-1; the match to TRBD2 covers 8 bases. Losses at the gene ends were 0 bases for V and 8 bases for J; bases not matched to a gene: 10. The CDR3 spans 16 residues. The V gene's germline CDR1 is SGHRS and CDR2 YFSETQ. The DNA of the CDR3 is TGCGCCAGCAGCTTGGTTCACGGGCCGGGAGGGGATGAGCAGTTCTTC. This translates into CASSLVHGPGGDEQFF. Combining the CDR3 with reference TRBV5-1 and TRBJ2-1 gives the whole variable domain KAGVTQTPRYLIKTRGQQVTLSCSPISGHRSVSWYQQTPGQGLQFLFEYFSETQRNKGNFPGRFSGRQFSNSRSEMNVSTLELGDSALYLCASSLVHGPGGDEQFFGPGTRLTVL.

The chain carries TRBV9 and TRBJ2-1; D not resolved. The CDR3 spans 16 residues. Germline-derived CDR1 and CDR2 are SGDLS and YYNGEE. Trimming stripped 3 bases from V and 1 base from J, with 14 bases between. The CDR3 reads CASSELTQSSYNEQFF. CDR3 DNA sequence: TGTGCCAGCAGCGAACTGACCCAGTCATCCTACAATGAGCAGTTCTTC.

The CDR3 region is CAWSVTSLGTGELFF. CDR3 DNA: TGTGCCTGGAGTGTTACTAGCCTGGGTACCGGGGAGCTGTTTTTT. V is TRBV30 and J is TRBJ2-2; possibly TRBD2 for D (6 bases). The CDR3 is 15 amino acids. Germline V CDR1 and CDR2: GTSNPN, SVGIG (reference sequence). The ends were cut back, 0 bases at V and 5 bases at J, with 13 bases in the middle.

The rearrangement links TRBV5-1 to TRBJ2-7, with 14 bases lining up with TRBD2. The CDR3 consists of 15 residues. V shed 4 bases and J 5 bases; nucleotides not matched to a gene: 5. Germline V lookup: CDR1 SGHRS, CDR2 YFSETQ. The CDR3 spells CASSPGTSGSHEQYF. Written as DNA, the CDR3 is TGCGCCAGCAGCCCCGGGACTAGCGGGAGCCACGAGCAGTACTTC. The entire variable domain, with the rest obtained from reference TRBV5-1 and TRBJ2-7, is as follows: KAGVTQTPRYLIKTRGQQVTLSCSPISGHRSVSWYQQTPGQGLQFLFEYFSETQRNKGNFPGRFSGRQFSNSRSEMNVSTLELGDSALYLCASSPGTSGSHEQYFGPGTRLTVT.

This clone was counted a few times. This sequence joins TRBV6-1 and TRBJ1-1, with D possibly TRBD1 on 5 matching bases. Germline CDR1 and CDR2: MNHNS and SASEGT. Trimming pared 2 bases from V and 2 bases from J, leaving 12 bases between. This CDR3 is built from 15 residues. The CDR3 DNA follows: TGTGCCAGCAGTGAATGGCTGGGGCTCAACACTGAAGCTTTCTTT. The encoded protein is CASSEWLGLNTEAFF.

This chain connects TRBV9 to TRBJ2-7; 8 nucleotides match TRBD2. The germline gives CDR1 SGDLS, CDR2 YYNGEE. Trimming at V came to 2 bases and at J to 4 bases, leaving 8 bases not matched to a gene. CDR3 length: 15 amino acids. The CDR3 loop is CASSVGRGGQYEQYF. The CDR3, as DNA: TGTGCCAGCAGCGTCGGTCGGGGGGGCCAATACGAGCAGTACTTC.

The V call is TRBV7-9, the J call TRBJ1-6; 8 bases fit TRBD1. Germline CDR1 SEHNR, CDR2 FQNEAQ (reference sequence). The CDR3 consists of 15 residues. The ends lost 3 bases at V and 9 bases at J; junction bases unmatched: 7. The CDR3 sequence: CASSLLAGGFSPLHF. The CDR3 nucleotides read TGTGCCAGCAGCTTGTTGGCAGGGGGCTTTTCACCCCTCCACTTT.

The chain combines TRBV7-9 with TRBJ2-3, with D unclear. The CDR3 has 15 residues. Germline CDR1 reads SEHNR; CDR2 reads FQNEAQ (reference sequence). Trimming cost V 4 bases and J 6 bases, with 17 bases left between them. CDR3 sequence: CASSSSEAAGDTQYF. CDR3 nucleotides: TGTGCCAGCAGCTCCTCAGAGGCAGCCGGGGATACGCAGTATTTT.

The chain carries TRBV2 and TRBJ2-5; tentatively, D is TRBD1 (6 bases). This CDR3 is 15 amino acids long. Between the trimmed V and J ends, which lost 6 bases and 4 bases, there was a span of 18 bases. The germline CDR1 and CDR2 sequences are SNHLY and FYNNEI. The CDR3 region has the DNA TGTGCCAGCAGAGTGACAGGAGTCGGCGCAGAGACCCAGTACTTC. Encoded protein: CASRVTGVGAETQYF.

The V gene is TRBV9, the J gene TRBJ1-1; D possibly corresponds to TRBD1 (6 bases). The CDR3 has 13 amino acids. Between the trimmed V and J ends, which lost 5 bases and 1 base, there was a span of 9 bases. The germline V gene has CDR1 SGDLS and CDR2 YYNGEE. In nucleotides, the CDR3 is TGTGCCAGCAGGGGGGGACAGAACACTGAAGCTTTCTTT. It is translated as CASRGGQNTEAFF.

The chain's CDR3 is CASSLTGEGGPYEQYF. The CDR3 nucleotides read TGTGCCAGCAGCTTGACAGGGGAGGGGGGACCCTACGAGCAGTACTTC. The chain recombines TRBV11-2 with TRBJ2-7; possible D gene TRBD1, 8 bases. The CDR3 consists of 16 residues. CDR1 and CDR2 from the germline V gene are SGHAT and FQNNGV. Trimming removed 3 bases from V and 2 bases from J, with 17 bases in between.

The J gene is TRBJ2-3, the V gene TRBV9; unclear D gene. Germline V gene sequence: CDR1 SGDLS, CDR2 YYNGEE. Trimming left V 0 bases short and J 6 bases short, with 8 bases between. This CDR3 contains 13 residues. The CDR3 loop reads CASSVDGPDTQYF. Written as DNA, the CDR3 is TGTGCCAGCAGCGTAGATGGCCCGGATACGCAGTATTTT.

This chain uses TRBV6-1 with TRBJ1-1, with 8 nucleotides matching TRBD1. CDR3 size: 19 residues. Losses at the gene ends were 3 bases for V and 0 bases for J; bases not matched to a gene: 15. The germline gives CDR1 MNHNS, CDR2 SASEGT. The CDR3 sequence: CASSENNVQGDIMNTEAFF. The CDR3 bases are TGTGCCAGCAGTGAGAATAATGTACAGGGGGATATTATGAACACTGAAGCTTTCTTT.

The chain recombines TRBV9 with TRBJ2-7, with 8 nucleotides matching TRBD1. The junction had 8 bases not matched to a gene; V was cut back by 4 bases and J by 2 bases. The CDR3 totals 15 residues. Germline loops: CDR1 SGDLS, CDR2 YYNGEE. The CDR3 DNA follows: TGTGCCAGCAGCCCGGGACAGGCCCCCACCTACGAGCAGTACTTC. Protein sequence: CASSPGQAPTYEQYF. Looking up the rest from reference TRBV9 and TRBJ2-7 gives the full variable domain: DSGVTQTPKHLITATGQRVTLRCSPRSGDLSVYWYQQSLDQGLQFLIQYYNGEERAKGNILERFSAQQFPDLHSELNLSSLELGDSALYFCASSPGQAPTYEQYFGPGTRLTVT.

In its sample, this clone was seen a few times. The chain combines TRBV6-5 with TRBJ2-1; D possibly matches TRBD1 or TRBD2 (5 bases each). The CDR3 is 14 residues long. V gave up 2 bases and J gave up 9 bases, with 14 bases separating them. Germline V gene lookup returns CDR1 MNHEY and CDR2 SVGAGI. As DNA, the CDR3 is TGTGCCAGCAGTTACGGGACCGGGGTTATTGAGCAGTTCTTC. Translated, it gives CASSYGTGVIEQFF.

The chain joins TRBV28 to TRBJ1-5, with a tentative D call TRBD1 (6 bases). Looked up from germline, CDR1 is MDHEN and CDR2 is SYDVKM. The CDR3 spans 14 residues. V lost 6 bases and J 4 bases, leaving 13 bases between the germline ends. The CDR3, as DNA: TGTGCCAGCAGGCCGGACAGAGAGAATCAGCCCCAGCATTTT. This encodes CASRPDRENQPQHF.

V usage is TRBV5-1 and J usage is TRBJ2-1; D possibly uses TRBD1 or TRBD2 (5 bases each). V lost 4 bases, J lost 9 bases, and 20 bases lay in between. Germline V gives CDR1 SGHRS, CDR2 YFSETQ. The CDR3 has 15 residues. As DNA, the CDR3 is TGCGCCAGCAGCCCAAATTCGGGGACCAGTATTGAGCAGTTCTTC. Residues: CASSPNSGTSIEQFF.

The chain recombines TRBV4-3 with TRBJ2-7, with D perhaps matching TRBD1 or TRBD2 (7 bases each). Trimming took 0 bases from V and 4 from J, leaving 19 bases between them. In germline, CDR1 is LGHNA, CDR2 YSLEER. The CDR3 is made up of 17 amino acids. This chain's CDR3 is CASSQDPQGGFGYEQYF. CDR3 in DNA: TGCGCCAGCAGCCAAGATCCCCAGGGGGGGTTTGGTTACGAGCAGTACTTC.